These 27 T cell receptor beta chains were all obtained from the same sample, sequenced in a study of T cells after posttransplantation cyclophosphamide. Some clones are missing from TCRdb's copy, which holds only in-frame ones; the method was immunoSEQ multiplex PCR. The sample was found to contain tens of thousands of clones, and every one recurs. Sequenced sample: PBMCs. All receptors come from a woman aged 60-75 years in good health, CMV-negative, and a related stem cell transplant donor.

There are many counts of this clone. The chain links TRBV7-3 to TRBJ2-1; TRBD2 matches at 12 bases. The ends lost 6 bases at V and 12 bases at J; junction bases unmatched: 3. The CDR3 consists of 12 residues. Germline V gene lookup returns CDR1 SGHTA and CDR2 FQGTGA. This CDR3 reads CASRGLAGRQFF. The CDR3 DNA reads TGTGCCAGCAGAGGACTAGCGGGAAGGCAGTTCTTC.

This clone was found many times. This chain links TRBV5-1 with TRBJ2-5; TRBD2 aligns across 7 bases. With V trimmed by 1 base and J by 0 bases, 9 bases remained unmatched. The CDR3 runs 17 residues. The germline V gene encodes CDR1 SGHRS and CDR2 YFSETQ. This chain's CDR3 is CASSLKLSSGNQETQYF. The CDR3 region has the DNA TGCGCCAGCAGCTTGAAGCTGTCGAGCGGGAACCAAGAGACCCAGTACTTC.

At least ten counts were recorded for this clone. The chain is built from TRBV30 and TRBJ2-3; a weak D match, TRBD2 (7 bases). Trimming took off 2 bases at V and 5 bases at J, with 20 bases between the two ends. This CDR3 contains 16 residues. CDR1 is GTSNPN, CDR2 SVGIG, per germline (reference sequence). The CDR3 DNA reads TGTGCCTGGAGTTCCCTCCGGCGGGGGCCGGAAGATACGCAGTATTTT. It translates to CAWSSLRRGPEDTQYF.

In this sample, this clone turned up a few times. The gene calls are TRBV28 and TRBJ1-5; 7 bases match TRBD1. The CDR3 runs to 16 residues. The ends lost 6 bases at V and 2 bases at J; junction bases unmatched: 10. CDR1 is MDHEN and CDR2 is SYDVKM in the germline V gene. The CDR3 reads CASSLFTGVGNQPQHF. CDR3 DNA: TGTGCCAGCAGCCTCTTTACAGGGGTCGGCAATCAGCCCCAGCATTTT.

Many counts were recorded for this clone. The chain has TRBV27 and TRBJ1-6; 10 bases align to TRBD1. With V trimmed by 6 bases and J by 10 bases, 3 bases remained unmatched. This CDR3 has 13 residues. Germline assignment: CDR1 MNHEY and CDR2 SMNVEV (reference sequence). DNA for the CDR3: TGTGCCAGCAGCGACAGGGGGCTCTCACCCCTCCACTTT. This sequence encodes CASSDRGLSPLHF.

A word on this clone: A read error may produce the germline difference seen at one junction end. V gene TRBV7-9 combines with J gene TRBJ2-1; 7 nucleotides match TRBD2. CDR1 and CDR2 (germline): SEHNR, FQNEAQ (reference sequence). The CDR3 sequence is 16 residues long. The CDR3 nucleotides read TGTGCCGGCAGCCCTTCCTCAAGCGGGATTTACAATGAGCAGTTCTTC. The encoded protein is CAGSPSSSGIYNEQFF.

This clone was seen many times. The V and J genes are TRBV4-3 and TRBJ1-2; D remains unclear. The germline V gene has CDR1 LGHNA and CDR2 YSLEER. The ends were cut back, 1 base at V and 13 bases at J, with 16 bases in the middle. CDR3 size: 13 residues. The DNA of the CDR3 is TGCGCCAGCAGCCAAGTAAAGCCAGCGGCTCCCACCTTC. Protein: CASSQVKPAAPTF.

This clone was observed at least ten times. In DNA form, the CDR3 reads TGTGCCAGCAGCGCGGGACCGGGACAGGGGAACACCGGGGAGCTGTTTTTT. Its translation is CASSAGPGQGNTGELFF. This sequence joins TRBV11-3 and TRBJ2-2; the match to TRBD1 covers 9 bases. The length of the CDR3 is 17 residues. The germline V gene encodes CDR1 SGHNT and CDR2 YENEEA. After removal of 5 bases from V and 1 base from J, the junction contained 8 bases not matched to a gene.

This clone turned up a few times. This chain joins TRBV6-9 and TRBJ2-7; 7 nucleotides align to TRBD2. The ends lost 0 bases at V and 7 bases at J; junction bases unmatched: 0. Germline CDR1 and CDR2: MNHGY and SVAAGI. CDR3 length: 12 residues. The CDR3 loop reads CASSYSGGEQYV. The CDR3 DNA follows: TGTGCCAGCAGTTATTCGGGGGGGGAGCAGTACGTC.

This clone was seen at least ten times. The gene calls are TRBV2 and TRBJ2-2; 7 bases agree with TRBD2. The germline CDR1 and CDR2 sequences are SNHLY and FYNNEI. V trimming: 4 bases; J trimming: 4 bases; junction bases outside the gene matches: 3. There are 14 residues in the CDR3. CDR3 sequence: CASSGGGGTGELFF. The CDR3 DNA reads TGTGCCAGCAGTGGGGGGGGAGGCACCGGGGAGCTGTTTTTT.

Notes on this clone: An end of the junction does not agree with germline; a read error may underlie this. This chain uses TRBV7-3 with TRBJ2-5, with TRBD2 matching 11 bases. Looked up from germline, CDR1 is SGHTA and CDR2 is FQGTGA. The CDR3 has 15 amino acids. The CDR3 region has the DNA TGTGCCAGCAGCCCCAGACTAGCGGGGTTAGAGGCCCAGTACTTC. Protein sequence: CASSPRLAGLEAQYF.

This clone has only a few counts. This chain joins TRBV5-1 and TRBJ2-1, with D possibly matching TRBD1 (6 bases). CDR3 length: 15 residues. V was clipped by 7 bases and J by 3 bases, with 17 bases between them. Germline assignment: CDR1 SGHRS and CDR2 YFSETQ. The CDR3 DNA is TGCGCCAGCTTATACAGGGCCCCTTACTACAATGAGCAGTTCTTC. Its translation: CASLYRAPYYNEQFF.

This clone was recorded a few times. V and J are TRBV7-9 and TRBJ2-1, with D possibly TRBD1 on 6 matching bases. Between the trimmed V and J ends, which lost 7 bases and 8 bases, there was a span of 27 bases. The CDR3 is made up of 17 amino acids. The V gene's germline CDR1 is SEHNR and CDR2 FQNEAQ (reference sequence). The CDR3 reads CASTSGGAVPGDDEQFF. The CDR3 DNA sequence: TGTGCCAGCACCTCTGGGGGAGCGGTCCCAGGGGACGATGAGCAGTTCTTC.

This clone was seen at least ten times. The J gene is TRBJ2-3, the V gene TRBV2; TRBD2 agrees at 11 bases. The germline gives CDR1 SNHLY, CDR2 FYNNEI. V gave up 5 bases and J gave up 6 bases; unmatched junction bases: 10. This CDR3 contains 16 residues. The CDR3 reads CASSILTSGARDTQYF. In DNA, the CDR3 is TGTGCCAGCAGTATTTTGACTAGCGGGGCTAGGGATACGCAGTATTTT.

This clone was detected ten times or more. The chain carries TRBV9 and TRBJ2-5; the match to TRBD1 covers 8 bases. The germline V gene has CDR1 SGDLS and CDR2 YYNGEE. Trimming cost V 3 bases and J 5 bases; bases outside gene matches: 3. This CDR3 has 13 amino acids. The CDR3 reads CASSARQGETQYF. In nucleotides, the CDR3 is TGTGCCAGCAGCGCCCGACAGGGGGAGACCCAGTACTTC.

This clone is deemed medium-sized. This chain uses TRBV4-1 with TRBJ1-1, with 8 bases that match TRBD1. Germline V gene lookup returns CDR1 MGHRA and CDR2 YSYEKL. The CDR3 contains 14 residues. Trimming removed 0 bases from V and 7 bases from J; junction bases left unmatched: 4. The CDR3 nucleotides are TGCGCCAGCAGCCAAGAAGACAGGGGTCTTGAAGCTTTCTTT. This encodes CASSQEDRGLEAFF.

The CDR3 loop reads CASSVTGGEGDTQYF. CDR3 DNA sequence: TGTGCCAGCAGCGTAACAGGGGGAGAGGGAGATACGCAGTATTTT. The chain has TRBV9 and TRBJ2-3; TRBD1 agrees at 8 bases. The ends lost 1 base at V and 5 bases at J; junction bases unmatched: 6. This CDR3 region has 15 residues. Germline V gene data show CDR1 as SGDLS and CDR2 as YYNGEE.

This clone was observed at least ten times. The chain joins TRBV6-6 to TRBJ2-2; 8 bases match TRBD1. Unmatched junction bases numbered 7, after V lost 10 bases and J lost 3 bases. The CDR3 length is 14 residues. CDR1 is MNHNY and CDR2 is SVGAGI in the germline V gene (reference sequence). The CDR3 sequence is CATSETGDTGELFF. In DNA form, the CDR3 reads TGTGCCACCTCCGAGACAGGGGACACCGGGGAGCTGTTTTTT.

This clone was counted ten times or more. This chain's CDR3 is CASSYGTSGGELFF. The DNA of the CDR3 is TGTGCCAGCAGTTACGGGACTAGCGGCGGGGAGCTGTTTTTT. The chain carries TRBV6-6 and TRBJ2-2; 11 bases map to TRBD2. The CDR3 is made up of 14 amino acids. With 2 bases clipped from V and 7 bases from J, the junction kept 0 bases outside the gene matches. Germline CDR1 and CDR2: MNHNY and SVGAGI (reference sequence).

The V gene is TRBV27, the J gene TRBJ1-6; TRBD1 might be the D (6 bases). CDR1 is MNHEY and CDR2 is SMNVEV in the germline V gene (reference sequence). The CDR3 runs 14 residues. V was clipped by 4 bases and J by 10 bases, with 14 bases between them. The CDR3 coding sequence is TGTGCCAGCAGTTACAACAGGGTGGACTCACCCCTCCACTTT. Its protein product is CASSYNRVDSPLHF.

This clone was seen many times. The chain links TRBV18 to TRBJ2-2; 7 bases agree with TRBD1. Germline loops: CDR1 KGHSH, CDR2 LQKENI. V trimming: 3 bases; J trimming: 10 bases; junction bases outside the gene matches: 11. The CDR3 sequence is 15 residues long. The CDR3 region is CASSPRQGEFVELFF. The DNA of the CDR3 is TGTGCCAGCTCACCGAGGCAGGGGGAGTTTGTGGAGCTGTTTTTT.

This clone has at least ten counts. The rearrangement links TRBV5-4 to TRBJ1-3, with D uncertain. This CDR3 has 14 amino acids. V was pared by 0 bases and J by 0 bases, with 4 bases between. CDR1 and CDR2 (germline): SGHNT, YYREEE (reference sequence). Here the CDR3 DNA reads TGTGCCAGCAGCTTGGATTACTCTGGAAACACCATATATTTT. Protein sequence: CASSLDYSGNTIYF.

Many counts were recorded for this clone. The chain is built from TRBV6-4 and TRBJ2-3; 10 bases fit TRBD2. Germline trimming cut 0 bases from V and 3 bases from J; bases unmatched to any gene: 6. Germline CDR1 MRHNA, CDR2 SNTAGT. This CDR3 is 17 amino acids long. CDR3 nucleotides: TGTGCCAGCAGTGACTCCTTCGCTAGCGGGGGAACAGATACGCAGTATTTT. Amino acid sequence: CASSDSFASGGTDTQYF.

This clone appeared many times. The rearrangement links TRBV6-5 to TRBJ1-2; D ambiguous. There are 16 residues in the CDR3. CDR1 and CDR2 from the germline V gene are MNHEY and SVGAGI. V was trimmed by 2 bases and J by 4 bases, leaving 17 bases between them. CDR3 coding DNA: TGTGCCAGCAGTTACACCCATGGTGGTCGCGGCTATGGCTACACCTTC. Protein product: CASSYTHGGRGYGYTF.

This clone was counted many times. The rearrangement joins TRBV9 to TRBJ2-2; the D gene is possibly TRBD2 (6 bases). Between the trimmed V and J ends, which lost 0 bases and 9 bases, there was a span of 15 bases. The length of the CDR3 is 15 residues. Per the germline V gene, CDR1 is SGDLS and CDR2 is YYNGEE. The CDR3 nucleotides are TGTGCCAGCAGCGTAGGGGGGACTCTTAACAGGGAGCTGTTTTTT. Translated, it gives CASSVGGTLNRELFF.

The chain links TRBV7-9 to TRBJ2-5; 9 nucleotides agree with TRBD1. The tail of the sequence fits TRBJ2-7 better, so the J call may be wrong. Germline V gives CDR1 SEHNR, CDR2 FQNEAQ (reference sequence). The CDR3 has 16 amino acids. The CDR3 bases are TGTGCCAGCAGTGCCACAGGGGGCCTTGGCTCCTACGAGCAGTACTTC. Its translation is CASSATGGLGSYEQYF.

This clone qualifies as large. The V and J genes are TRBV7-8 and TRBJ2-7, with D tentatively TRBD2 (5 bases). The V end was cut by 5 bases, the J end by 5 bases, with 22 bases between. This CDR3 has 16 residues. Looked up from germline, CDR1 is SGHVS and CDR2 is FQNEAQ. The CDR3 sequence: CASSHPRADYANEQYF. CDR3 coding DNA: TGTGCCAGCAGCCACCCCCGCGCCGACTACGCCAACGAGCAGTACTTC.